This T cell receptor beta chain originates from a study of blood T cell repertoires in COVID-19. Study-level background: Samples taken during acute and convalescent COVID-19 were collected in the United States, Italy and Spain.

CDR1 PRHDT and CDR2 FYEKMQ come from the germline V gene (reference sequence). This CDR3 has 14 residues. Trimming removed 3 bases from V and 3 bases from J, with 12 bases in between. Original processing methods: Reference gene primer amplification yielded estimated nucleated cell counts. TCRdb's copy holds only in-frame clones and misses some; the assay was immunoSEQ multiplex PCR. The D gene and trimming were derived from the DNA, and the V and J assignments and clone size from that table. The sample consists of 250,000 to 300,000 clones, around nine tenths of them appearing once. Sequenced sample: peripheral blood. The chain combines TRBV13 with TRBJ2-7; D might be TRBD2 (6 bases). The clonotype was recovered from a man between 45 and 60 years old with acute or convalescent COVID-19. Here the CDR3 DNA reads TGTGCCAGCAGCTTGACGGGGGTGGACTACGAGCAGTACTTC. The encoded protein is CASSLTGVDYEQYF. The full variable domain, completed using reference TRBV13 and TRBJ2-7, is AAGVIQSPRHLIKEKRETATLKCYPIPRHDTVYWYQQGPGQDPQFLISFYEKMQSDKGSIPDRFSAQQFSDYHSELNMSSLELGDSALYFCASSLTGVDYEQYFGPGTRLTVT.